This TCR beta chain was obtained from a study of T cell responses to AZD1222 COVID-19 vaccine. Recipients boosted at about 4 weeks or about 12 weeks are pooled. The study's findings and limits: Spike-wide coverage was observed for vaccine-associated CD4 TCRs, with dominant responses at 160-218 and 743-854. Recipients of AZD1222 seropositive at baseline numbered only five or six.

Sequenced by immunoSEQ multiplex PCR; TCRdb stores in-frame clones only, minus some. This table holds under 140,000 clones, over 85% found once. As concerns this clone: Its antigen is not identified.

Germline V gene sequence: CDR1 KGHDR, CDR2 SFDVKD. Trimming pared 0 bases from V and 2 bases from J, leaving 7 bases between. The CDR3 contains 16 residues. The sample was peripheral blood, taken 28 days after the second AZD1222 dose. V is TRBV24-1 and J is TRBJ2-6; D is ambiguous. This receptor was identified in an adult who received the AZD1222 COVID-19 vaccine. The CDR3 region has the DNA TGTGCCACCAGTGATTTGAGTAGGGCTGGGGCCAACGTCCTGACTTTC. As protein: CATSDLSRAGANVLTF.